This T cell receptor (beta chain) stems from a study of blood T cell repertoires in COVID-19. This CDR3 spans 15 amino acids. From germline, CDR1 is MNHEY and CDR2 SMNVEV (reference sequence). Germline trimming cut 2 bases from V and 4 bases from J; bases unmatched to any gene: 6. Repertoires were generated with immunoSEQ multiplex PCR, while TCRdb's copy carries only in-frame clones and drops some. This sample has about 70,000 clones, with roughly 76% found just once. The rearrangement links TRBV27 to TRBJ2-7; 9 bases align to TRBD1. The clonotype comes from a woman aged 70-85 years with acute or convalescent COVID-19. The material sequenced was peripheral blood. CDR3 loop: CASSLKDRGIYEQYF. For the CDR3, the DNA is TGTGCCAGCAGTTTAAAAGACAGGGGGATTTACGAGCAGTACTTC.